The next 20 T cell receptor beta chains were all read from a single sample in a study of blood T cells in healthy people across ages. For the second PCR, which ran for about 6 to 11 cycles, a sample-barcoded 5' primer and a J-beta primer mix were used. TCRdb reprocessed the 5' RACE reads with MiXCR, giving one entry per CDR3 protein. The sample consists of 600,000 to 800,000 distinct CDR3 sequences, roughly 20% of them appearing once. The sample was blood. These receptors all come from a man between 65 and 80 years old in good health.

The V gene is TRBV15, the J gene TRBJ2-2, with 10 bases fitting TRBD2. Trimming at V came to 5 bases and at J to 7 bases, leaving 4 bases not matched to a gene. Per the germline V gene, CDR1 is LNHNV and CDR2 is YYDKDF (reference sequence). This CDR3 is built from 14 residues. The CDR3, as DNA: TGTGCCACCAGCCTAGCGGGAGTTTTCGGGGAGCTGTTTTTT. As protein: CATSLAGVFGELFF.

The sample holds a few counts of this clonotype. The CDR3 DNA reads as TGTGCCAGCAGAGGTGGAACGCAAGAGACCCAGTACTTC. Translation gives CASRGGTQETQYF. The chain combines TRBV2 with TRBJ2-5; D remains ambiguous. V gave up 6 bases and J gave up 2 bases, with 10 bases separating them. Germline CDR1 is SNHLY and CDR2 is FYNNEI. The CDR3 has 13 amino acids. Based on the CDR3 plus reference TRBV2 and TRBJ2-5, the full variable domain is EPEVTQTPSHQVTQMGQEVILRCVPISNHLYFYWYRQILGQKVEFLVSFYNNEISEKSEIFDDQFSVERPDGSNFTLKIRSTKLEDSAMYFCASRGGTQETQYFGPGTRLLVL.

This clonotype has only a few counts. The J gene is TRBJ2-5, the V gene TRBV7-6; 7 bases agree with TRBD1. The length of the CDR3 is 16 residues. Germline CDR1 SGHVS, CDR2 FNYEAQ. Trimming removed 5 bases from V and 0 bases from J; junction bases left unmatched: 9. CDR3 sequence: CASSLGTTGYQETQYF. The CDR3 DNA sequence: TGTGCCAGCAGCCTCGGAACGACAGGGTACCAAGAGACCCAGTACTTC.

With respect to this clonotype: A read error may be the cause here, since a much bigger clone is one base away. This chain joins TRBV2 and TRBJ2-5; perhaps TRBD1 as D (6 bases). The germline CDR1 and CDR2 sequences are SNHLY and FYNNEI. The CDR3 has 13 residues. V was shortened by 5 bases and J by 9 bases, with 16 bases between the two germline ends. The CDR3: CASSMDPTGAQYF. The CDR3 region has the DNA TGTGCCAGCAGTATGGACCCGACAGGAGCCCAGTACTTC.

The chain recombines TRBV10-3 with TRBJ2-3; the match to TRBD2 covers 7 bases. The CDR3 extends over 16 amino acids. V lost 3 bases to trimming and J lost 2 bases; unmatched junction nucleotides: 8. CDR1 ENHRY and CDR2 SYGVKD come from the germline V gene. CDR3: CAISEDLAANTDTQYF. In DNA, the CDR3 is TGTGCCATCAGTGAAGATCTAGCGGCTAACACAGATACGCAGTATTTT.

CDR3 amino acids: CASSRQLEGSYEQYF. The CDR3 bases are TGTGCCAGCAGCCGACAGCTCGAGGGGTCCTACGAGCAGTACTTC. The chain couples TRBV9 to TRBJ2-5, with D perhaps TRBD1 or TRBD2 (5 bases each). Near its end, the DNA agrees better with TRBJ2-7, so the J call may be wrong. In germline, CDR1 is SGDLS, CDR2 YYNGEE. CDR3 size: 15 residues.

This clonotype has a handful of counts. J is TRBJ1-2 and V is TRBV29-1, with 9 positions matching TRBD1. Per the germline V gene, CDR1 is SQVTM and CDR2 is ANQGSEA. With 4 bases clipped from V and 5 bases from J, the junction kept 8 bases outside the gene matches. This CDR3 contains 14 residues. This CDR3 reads CSVGPGQGLYGYTF. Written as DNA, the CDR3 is TGCAGCGTTGGGCCGGGACAGGGCTTATATGGCTACACCTTC.

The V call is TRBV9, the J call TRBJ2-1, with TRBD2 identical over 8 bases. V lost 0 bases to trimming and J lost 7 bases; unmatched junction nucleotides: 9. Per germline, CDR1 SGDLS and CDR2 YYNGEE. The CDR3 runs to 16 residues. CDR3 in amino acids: CASSVGSSGVGNEQFF. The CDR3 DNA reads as TGTGCCAGCAGCGTAGGAAGTAGCGGGGTTGGGAATGAGCAGTTCTTC.

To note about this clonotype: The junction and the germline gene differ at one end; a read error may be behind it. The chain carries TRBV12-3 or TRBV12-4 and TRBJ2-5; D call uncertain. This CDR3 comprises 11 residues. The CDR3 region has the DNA TGTGCCAGCAGCTCCTCACCCATTCGGTTCTTC. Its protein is CASSSSPIRFF.

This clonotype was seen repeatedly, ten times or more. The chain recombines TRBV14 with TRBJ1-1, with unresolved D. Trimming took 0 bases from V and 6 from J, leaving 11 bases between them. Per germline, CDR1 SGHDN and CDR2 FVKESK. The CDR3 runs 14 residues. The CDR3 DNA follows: TGTGCCAGCAGCCAAGATCTGAGAAGCCCTGAAGCTTTCTTT. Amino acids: CASSQDLRSPEAFF.

CDR3 amino acids: CASSPEGGIKETQYF. The CDR3 DNA follows: TGTGCCAGCAGTCCCGAGGGAGGGATTAAAGAGACCCAGTACTTC. This sequence joins TRBV25-1 and TRBJ2-5, with TRBD2 identical over 7 bases. The CDR3 has 15 residues. Germline V gene sequence: CDR1 MGHDK, CDR2 SYGVNS. V gave up 5 bases and J gave up 3 bases; unmatched junction bases: 9. Supplemented by reference TRBV25-1 and TRBJ2-5, the full variable domain reads EADIYQTPRYLVIGTGKKITLECSQTMGHDKMYWYQQDPGMELHLIHYSYGVNSTEKGDLSSESTVSRIRTEHFPLTLESARPSHTSQYLCASSPEGGIKETQYFGPGTRLLVL.

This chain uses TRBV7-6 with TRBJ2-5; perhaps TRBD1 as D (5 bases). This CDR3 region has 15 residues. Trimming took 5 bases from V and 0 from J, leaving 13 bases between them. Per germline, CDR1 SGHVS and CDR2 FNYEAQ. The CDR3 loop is CASSRQSRYQETQYF. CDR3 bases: TGTGCCAGCAGCCGACAGAGTAGGTACCAAGAGACCCAGTACTTC.

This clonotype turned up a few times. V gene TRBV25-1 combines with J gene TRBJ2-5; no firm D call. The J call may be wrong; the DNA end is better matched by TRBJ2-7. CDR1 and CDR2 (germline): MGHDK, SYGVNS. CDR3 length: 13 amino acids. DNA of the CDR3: TGTGCCAGCAGTGGGGCCTCTTCGTACGAGCAGTACTTC. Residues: CASSGASSYEQYF.

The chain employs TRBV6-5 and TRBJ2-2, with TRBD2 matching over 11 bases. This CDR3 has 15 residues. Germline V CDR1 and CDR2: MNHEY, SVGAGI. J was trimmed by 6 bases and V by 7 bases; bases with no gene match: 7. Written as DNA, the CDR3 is TGTGCCAGCAACAAACTAGCGGGAGCCGCCGGGGAGCTGTTTTTT. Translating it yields CASNKLAGAAGELFF.

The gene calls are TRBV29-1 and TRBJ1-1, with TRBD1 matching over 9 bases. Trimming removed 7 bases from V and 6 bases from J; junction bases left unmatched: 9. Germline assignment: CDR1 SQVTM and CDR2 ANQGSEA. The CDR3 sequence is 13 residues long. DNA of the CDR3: TGCAGCGCCGGGACGGACAGGGGCGCTGAAGCTTTCTTT. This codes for CSAGTDRGAEAFF. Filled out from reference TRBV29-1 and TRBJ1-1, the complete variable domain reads SAVISQKPSRDICQRGTSLTIQCQVDSQVTMMFWYRQQPGQSLTLIATANQGSEATYESGFVIDKFPISRPNLTFSTLTVSNMSPEDSSIYLCSAGTDRGAEAFFGQGTRLTVV.

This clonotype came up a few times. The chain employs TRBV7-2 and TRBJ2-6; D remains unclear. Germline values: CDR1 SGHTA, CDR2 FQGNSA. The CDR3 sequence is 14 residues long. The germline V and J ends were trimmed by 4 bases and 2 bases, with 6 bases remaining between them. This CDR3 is CASSYGPGANVLTF. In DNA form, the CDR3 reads TGTGCCAGCAGCTATGGTCCTGGGGCCAACGTCCTGACTTTC.

Here the CDR3 reads CASSLWGDYEQYF. CDR3 sequence (DNA): TGTGCCAGCAGTTTATGGGGGGACTACGAGCAGTACTTC. The J gene is TRBJ2-7, the V gene TRBV28; the D call may be TRBD1 or TRBD2 (5 bases each). This CDR3 has 13 residues. The V end lost 0 bases, the J end lost 3 bases, and 6 bases lay between the germline ends. Per the germline V gene, CDR1 is MDHEN and CDR2 is SYDVKM. The full variable domain, completed using reference TRBV28 and TRBJ2-7, is DVKVTQSSRYLVKRTGEKVFLECVQDMDHENMFWYRQDPGLGLRLIYFSYDVKMKEKGDIPEGYSVSREKKERFSLILESASTNQTSMYLCASSLWGDYEQYFGPGTRLTVT.

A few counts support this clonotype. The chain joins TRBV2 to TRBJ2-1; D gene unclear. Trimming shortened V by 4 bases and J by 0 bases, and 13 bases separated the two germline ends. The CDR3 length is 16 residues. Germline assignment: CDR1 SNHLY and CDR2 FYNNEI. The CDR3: CASSVSLQNSYNEQFF. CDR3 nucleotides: TGTGCCAGCAGTGTCAGCCTACAGAACTCCTACAATGAGCAGTTCTTC.

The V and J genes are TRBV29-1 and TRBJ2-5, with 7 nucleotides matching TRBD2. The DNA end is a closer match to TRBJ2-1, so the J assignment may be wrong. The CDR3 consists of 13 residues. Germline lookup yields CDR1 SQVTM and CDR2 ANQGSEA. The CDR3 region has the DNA TGCAGCGTTGGGTCGGGAGGCCCCATTGAGCAGTTCTTC. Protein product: CSVGSGGPIEQFF.

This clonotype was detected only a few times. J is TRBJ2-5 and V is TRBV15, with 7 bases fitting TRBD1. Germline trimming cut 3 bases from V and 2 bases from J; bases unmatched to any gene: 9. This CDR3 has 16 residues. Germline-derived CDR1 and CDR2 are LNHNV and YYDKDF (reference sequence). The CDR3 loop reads CATSRDTGVEQETQYF. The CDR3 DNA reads TGTGCCACCAGCAGGGATACAGGGGTTGAACAAGAGACCCAGTACTTC.